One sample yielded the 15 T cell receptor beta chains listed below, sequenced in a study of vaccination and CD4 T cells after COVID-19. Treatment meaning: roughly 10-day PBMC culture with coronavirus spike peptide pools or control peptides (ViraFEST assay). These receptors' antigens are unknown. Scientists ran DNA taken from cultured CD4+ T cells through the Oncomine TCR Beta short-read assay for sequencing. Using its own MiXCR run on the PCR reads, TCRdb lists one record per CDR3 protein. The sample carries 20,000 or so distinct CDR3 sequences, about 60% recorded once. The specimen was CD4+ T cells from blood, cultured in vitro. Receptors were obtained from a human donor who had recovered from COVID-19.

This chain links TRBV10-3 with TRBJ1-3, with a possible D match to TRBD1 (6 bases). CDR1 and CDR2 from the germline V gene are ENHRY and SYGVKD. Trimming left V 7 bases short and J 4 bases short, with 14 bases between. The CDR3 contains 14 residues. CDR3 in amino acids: CAINPGQFGNTIYF. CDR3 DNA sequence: TGTGCCATCAACCCCGGACAGTTCGGAAACACCATATATTTT.

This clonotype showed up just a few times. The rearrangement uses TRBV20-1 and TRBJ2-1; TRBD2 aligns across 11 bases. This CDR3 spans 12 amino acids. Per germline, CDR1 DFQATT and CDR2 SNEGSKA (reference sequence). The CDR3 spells CGTSGSLGEQFF. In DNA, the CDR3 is TGCGGCACTAGCGGGAGTTTGGGTGAGCAGTTCTTC.

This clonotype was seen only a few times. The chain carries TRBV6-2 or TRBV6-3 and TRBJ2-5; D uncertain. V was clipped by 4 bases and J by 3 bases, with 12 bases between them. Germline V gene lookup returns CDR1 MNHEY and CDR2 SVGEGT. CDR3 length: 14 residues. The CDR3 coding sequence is TGTGCCAGCAGTTTAGGCTGGACGGAAGAGACCCAGTACTTC. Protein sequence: CASSLGWTEETQYF.

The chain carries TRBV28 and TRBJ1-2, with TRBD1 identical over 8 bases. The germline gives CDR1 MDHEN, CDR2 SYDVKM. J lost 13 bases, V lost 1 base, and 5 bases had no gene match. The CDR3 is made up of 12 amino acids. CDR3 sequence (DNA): TGTGCCAGCAGTTTATCGACAGGGGAGGGCACCTTC. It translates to CASSLSTGEGTF.

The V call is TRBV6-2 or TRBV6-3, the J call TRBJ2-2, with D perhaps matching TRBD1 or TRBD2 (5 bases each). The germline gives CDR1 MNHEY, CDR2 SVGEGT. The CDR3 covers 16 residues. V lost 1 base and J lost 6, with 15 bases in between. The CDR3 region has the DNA TGTGCCAGCAGTTACTTGGGACCCCTCAGGGCCGGGGAGCTGTTTTTT. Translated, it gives CASSYLGPLRAGELFF.

The CDR3 bases are TGCAGGCGGGTGGGCGGAGGGGGATCCTGGGATGAGCAGTTCTTC. It codes for CRRVGGGGSWDEQFF. The J gene is TRBJ2-1, the V gene TRBV20-1; D possibly uses TRBD1 or TRBD2 (6 bases each). Germline assignment: CDR1 DFQATT and CDR2 SNEGSKA (reference sequence). The CDR3 contains 15 residues.

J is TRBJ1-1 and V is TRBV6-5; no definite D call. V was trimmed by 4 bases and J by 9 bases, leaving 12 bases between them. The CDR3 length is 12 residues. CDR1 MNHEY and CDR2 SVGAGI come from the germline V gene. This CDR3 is CASSFDLCKAFF. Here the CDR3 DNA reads TGTGCCAGCAGTTTCGACCTCTGCAAAGCTTTCTTT.

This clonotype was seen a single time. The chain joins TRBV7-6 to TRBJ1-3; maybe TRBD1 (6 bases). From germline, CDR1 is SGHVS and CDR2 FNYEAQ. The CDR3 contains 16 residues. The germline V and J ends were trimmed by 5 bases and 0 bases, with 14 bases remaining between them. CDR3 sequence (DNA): TGTGCCAGCAGCCCTCTAGCAGGGGACTCTGGAAACACCATATATTTT. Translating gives CASSPLAGDSGNTIYF.

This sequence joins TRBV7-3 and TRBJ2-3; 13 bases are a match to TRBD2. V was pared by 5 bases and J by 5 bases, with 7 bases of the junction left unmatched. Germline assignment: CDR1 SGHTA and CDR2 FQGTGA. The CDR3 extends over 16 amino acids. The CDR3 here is CASSPGLAGSLDTQYF. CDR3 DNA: TGTGCCAGCAGCCCGGGACTAGCGGGAAGTCTAGATACGCAGTATTTT.

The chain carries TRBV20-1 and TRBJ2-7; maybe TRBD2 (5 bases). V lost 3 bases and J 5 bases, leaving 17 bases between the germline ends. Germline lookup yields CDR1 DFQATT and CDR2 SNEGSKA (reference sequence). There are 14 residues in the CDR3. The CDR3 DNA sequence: TGCAGTGCTAGTAGAAGTGCCTCGAGGGACGAGCAGTACTTC. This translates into CSASRSASRDEQYF.

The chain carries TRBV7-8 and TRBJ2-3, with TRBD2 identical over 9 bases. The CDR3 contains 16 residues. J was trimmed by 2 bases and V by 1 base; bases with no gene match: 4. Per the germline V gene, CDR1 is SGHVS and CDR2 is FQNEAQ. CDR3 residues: CASSLVASGATDTQYF. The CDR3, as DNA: TGTGCCAGCAGCTTAGTGGCTAGCGGGGCCACAGATACGCAGTATTTT. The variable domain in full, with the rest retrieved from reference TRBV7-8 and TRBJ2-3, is GAGVSQSPRYKVAKRGQDVALRCDPISGHVSLFWYQQALGQGPEFLTYFQNEAQLDKSGLPSDRFFAERPEGSVSTLKIQRTQQEDSAVYLCASSLVASGATDTQYFGPGTRLTVL.

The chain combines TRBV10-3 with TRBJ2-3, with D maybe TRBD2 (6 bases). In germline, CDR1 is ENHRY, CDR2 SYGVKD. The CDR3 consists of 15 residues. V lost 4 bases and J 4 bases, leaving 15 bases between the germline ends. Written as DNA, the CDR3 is TGTGCCATCAGTGCGGGGCTCGGGAGCCCAGATACGCAGTATTTT. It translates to CAISAGLGSPDTQYF.

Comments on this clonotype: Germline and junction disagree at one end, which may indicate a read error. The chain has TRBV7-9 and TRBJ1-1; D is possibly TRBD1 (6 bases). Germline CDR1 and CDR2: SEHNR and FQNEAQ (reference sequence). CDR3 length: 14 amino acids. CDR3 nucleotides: TGCGCCAGCAGCTTGGGGTGGGGGCCCGGTGAAGCTTTCTTT. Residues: CASSLGWGPGEAFF. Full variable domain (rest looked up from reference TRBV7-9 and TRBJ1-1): DTGVSQNPRHKITKRGQNVTFRCDPISEHNRLYWYRQTLGQGPEFLTYFQNEAQLEKSRLLSDRFSAERPKGSFSTLEIQRTEQGDSAMYLCASSLGWGPGEAFFGQGTRLTVV.

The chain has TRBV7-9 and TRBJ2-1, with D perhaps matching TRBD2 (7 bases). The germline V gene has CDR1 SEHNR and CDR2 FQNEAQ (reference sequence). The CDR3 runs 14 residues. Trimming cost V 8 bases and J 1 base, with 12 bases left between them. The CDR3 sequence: CASPRGGSYNEQFF. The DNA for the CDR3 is TGTGCCAGCCCTAGGGGGGGGTCCTACAATGAGCAGTTCTTC.

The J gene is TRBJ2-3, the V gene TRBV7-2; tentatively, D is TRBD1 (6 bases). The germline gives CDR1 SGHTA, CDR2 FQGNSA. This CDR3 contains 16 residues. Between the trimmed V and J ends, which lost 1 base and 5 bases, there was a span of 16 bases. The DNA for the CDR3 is TGTGCCAGCAGCTTAGGGGGGCTGGGAGTTGGAGATACGCAGTATTTT. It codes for CASSLGGLGVGDTQYF.